In its sample, the clone carrying this T cell receptor (beta chain) was seen many times. The antigen is undetermined. The CDR3 is 16 residues long. Trimming cost V 0 bases and J 1 base, with 13 bases left between them. The germline V gene encodes CDR1 SGHDT and CDR2 YYEEEE. The sample originates from a study of CD8 T cells in ankylosing spondylitis. Library preparation for TCR beta used quantitative 5'-RACE with molecular barcodes. TCRdb recomputed calls from the 5' RACE reads with MiXCR, one row per CDR3 protein. This table has roughly 180,000 distinct CDR3 sequences, around 13% appearing once. Study-level points and caveats: Seemingly distinctive of ankylosing spondylitis blood was a TCR beta motif formed by eight highly homologous variants. Disease-linked clones bore a CD8+ phenotype, appearing relatively rarely in peripheral blood.

Sequenced: blood, either unsorted or a sorted T cell fraction (not recorded which). The chain couples TRBV5-6 to TRBJ1-1, with TRBD1 as a possible D gene (5 bases). The TCR originated in a female donor with ankylosing spondylitis or in good health (not recorded which). CDR3 DNA sequence: TGTGCCAGCAGCTTGGCCGATCGGGGACCGAACACTGAAGCTTTCTTT. Its protein is CASSLADRGPNTEAFF.